The TCR beta chain described here comes from a study of neoadjuvant anti-PD-1 for oral cavity cancer. Trimming stripped 4 bases from V and 7 bases from J, with 10 bases between. Germline CDR1 reads LNHDA; CDR2 reads SQIVND (reference sequence). This CDR3 is 12 amino acids long. TCRdb's table, derived via immunoSEQ multiplex PCR, lists solely in-frame clones and lacks some. The sample lists about 72,000 clones; 70% to 90% were seen once. The time point: after neoadjuvant nivolumab, at surgical resection. J is TRBJ1-1 and V is TRBV19; D gene uncertain. The TCR originated in a person aged 35 to 85 with oral cavity squamous cell carcinoma. Sequences were derived from PBMCs, sampled after nivolumab (anti-PD-1) treatment. The CDR3 region is CASSNRFGEAFF. The CDR3 DNA sequence: TGTGCCAGTAGTAACAGATTCGGTGAAGCTTTCTTT.